Presented here are 20 T cell receptor beta chains from one specimen sequenced in a study of T-cell memory formation after mild COVID-19. MiXCR was run by TCRdb on the 5' RACE reads, yielding one entry per CDR3 protein. The data show a few hundred thousand distinct CDR3 sequences, roughly 15% seen once. The sequenced material came from PBMCs or a T cell subset sorted from them (not recorded which). All receptors come from a young man who had mild COVID-19 (a few samples of this study predate the infection). Cell type and time point are not known.

The chain recombines TRBV20-1 with TRBJ1-1; the D gene is possibly TRBD1 (6 bases). Trimming left V 3 bases short and J 8 bases short, with 10 bases between. The CDR3 consists of 11 residues. Germline V gene data show CDR1 as DFQATT and CDR2 as SNEGSKA (reference sequence). This chain's CDR3 is CSARQGPEAFF. The CDR3 region has the DNA TGCAGTGCTAGGCAGGGGCCCGAAGCTTTCTTT.

This chain uses TRBV5-1 with TRBJ1-1; D unclear. Germline CDR1 SGHRS, CDR2 YFSETQ. The CDR3 extends over 14 amino acids. V lost 3 bases and J 1 base, leaving 10 bases between the germline ends. The CDR3 loop reads CASSSYPGNTEAFF. CDR3 coding DNA: TGCGCCAGCAGCTCCTATCCAGGGAACACTGAAGCTTTCTTT.

This clonotype was seen a single time. The chain carries TRBV6-5 and TRBJ1-2; no firm D call. The CDR3 contains 15 residues. Germline V gene lookup returns CDR1 MNHEY and CDR2 SVGAGI. V was cut by 0 bases and J by 3 bases, with 11 bases left in between. This chain's CDR3 is CASSYSWTEDYGYTF. In DNA, the CDR3 is TGTGCCAGCAGTTACTCGTGGACCGAAGACTATGGCTACACCTTC.

This chain uses TRBV28 with TRBJ2-7; 13 bases match TRBD2. In germline, CDR1 is MDHEN, CDR2 SYDVKM. Trimming cost V 6 bases and J 3 bases; bases outside gene matches: 2. This CDR3 spans 14 amino acids. CDR3: CASRTSGGYYEQYV. CDR3 in DNA: TGTGCCAGCAGGACTAGCGGGGGGTACTACGAGCAGTACGTC.

The rearrangement uses TRBV5-4 and TRBJ1-1, with D hard to call. Trimming removed 6 bases from V and 5 bases from J, with 8 bases in between. The CDR3 loop spans 11 amino acids. CDR1 and CDR2 (germline): SGHNT, YYREEE (reference sequence). The CDR3 coding sequence is TGTGCCAGCACCCTAGGGACTGAAGCTTTCTTT. The encoded protein is CASTLGTEAFF.

This chain connects TRBV6-2 or TRBV6-3 to TRBJ2-2; tentative D call: TRBD2 (5 bases). This CDR3 has 13 amino acids. V lost 7 bases, J lost 5 bases, and 11 bases lay in between. CDR1 and CDR2 (germline): MNHEY, SVGEGT. The CDR3 region has the DNA TGTGCCAGCACCGACGGGGTAACCGGGGAGCTGTTTTTT. Protein: CASTDGVTGELFF.

In its sample, this clonotype was seen a few times. CDR3 nucleotides: TGTGCCAGCAGCTTATTAGGACTAGCGGGCCGCCGCTCCTACAATGAGCAGTTCTTC. Translated, it gives CASSLLGLAGRRSYNEQFF. V is TRBV7-2 and J is TRBJ2-1; 11 bases match TRBD2. Germline V gene sequence: CDR1 SGHTA, CDR2 FQGNSA. The CDR3 has 19 amino acids. With 2 bases clipped from V and 0 bases from J, the junction kept 9 bases outside the gene matches.

This clonotype was found a few times. This chain connects TRBV4-3 to TRBJ2-6, with TRBD1 as a possible D gene (6 bases). The CDR3 runs to 18 residues. V was trimmed by 0 bases and J by 0 bases, leaving 12 bases between them. Germline assignment: CDR1 LGHNA and CDR2 YSLEER. CDR3: CASSQDGDNRSGANVLTF. The CDR3 coding sequence is TGCGCCAGCAGCCAAGATGGGGACAACCGCTCTGGGGCCAACGTCCTGACTTTC.

This clonotype was recorded many times. The chain combines TRBV9 with TRBJ1-4; D gene unclear. The CDR3 spans 14 residues. With 4 bases removed from V and 8 bases from J, the gap between germline ends came to 15 bases. Germline CDR1 is SGDLS and CDR2 is YYNGEE. In DNA, the CDR3 is TGTGCCAGCAGCTTTGGACGGGGTGGAGAAAAACTGTTTTTT. Translation: CASSFGRGGEKLFF.

This clonotype was seen only a few times. The gene calls are TRBV4-1 and TRBJ2-7; 12 bases are shared with TRBD1. CDR1 is MGHRA, CDR2 YSYEKL, per germline. V was pared by 8 bases and J by 7 bases, with 9 bases of the junction left unmatched. This CDR3 region has 14 residues. CDR3 protein: CASSPGQGAREQYV. CDR3 nucleotides: TGCGCCAGCTCCCCGGGACAGGGGGCGAGGGAGCAGTACGTC.

This chain links TRBV21-1 with TRBJ2-3; the tabulated D call, TRBD2, remains unverified against the DNA. TRBV21-1 is a pseudogene. CDR3 length: 18 residues. The CDR3 sequence: CASTNNPTSGGRTDTQYF. Here the CDR3 DNA reads TGTGCCAGCACCAATAACCCGACTAGCGGGGGACGCACAGATACGCAGTATTTT.

The chain employs TRBV29-1 and TRBJ1-1; 10 nucleotides align to TRBD1. Germline CDR1 and CDR2: SQVTM and ANQGSEA. V lost 7 bases and J lost 5; bases outside the gene matches: 13. The CDR3 has 15 amino acids. In DNA, the CDR3 is TGCAGCGCCCCTCCGACTGTGGACAGGGGGACTGAAGCTTTCTTT. It translates to CSAPPTVDRGTEAFF.

The chain recombines TRBV27 with TRBJ2-7; no clear D gene. Germline lookup yields CDR1 MNHEY and CDR2 SMNVEV (reference sequence). The CDR3 has 13 amino acids. The ends were cut back, 2 bases at V and 1 base at J, with 6 bases in the middle. In DNA, the CDR3 is TGTGCCAGCAGTTTACGGCAGTCCTACGAGCAGTACTTC. Translation: CASSLRQSYEQYF.

V usage is TRBV6-2 or TRBV6-3 and J usage is TRBJ2-1, with D maybe TRBD1 (6 bases). CDR1 and CDR2 (germline): MNHEY, SVGEGT. V gave up 6 bases and J gave up 2 bases, with 17 bases separating them. The length of the CDR3 is 16 residues. CDR3 sequence: CASSEDQGLPYNEQFF. For the CDR3, the DNA is TGTGCCAGCAGCGAAGACCAGGGGCTTCCCTACAATGAGCAGTTCTTC.

This rearrangement joins TRBV5-1 to TRBJ2-3, with TRBD1 as a possible D gene (6 bases). CDR1 and CDR2 from the germline V gene are SGHRS and YFSETQ. This CDR3 has 14 amino acids. Trimming took off 3 bases at V and 4 bases at J, with 12 bases between the two ends. The CDR3 reads CASSSTGVADTQYF. The CDR3 bases are TGCGCCAGCAGCTCGACAGGAGTCGCAGATACGCAGTATTTT.

This clonotype was seen only a few times. The rearrangement joins TRBV11-2 to TRBJ1-1; a weak D match, TRBD1 (5 bases). Germline V gene sequence: CDR1 SGHAT, CDR2 FQNNGV. V was trimmed by 5 bases and J by 3 bases, leaving 13 bases between them. The CDR3 covers 14 residues. This CDR3 reads CASSPGSSDTEAFF. The CDR3, as DNA: TGTGCCAGCAGCCCAGGGTCATCGGACACTGAAGCTTTCTTT.

This chain uses TRBV10-3 with TRBJ1-6, with no clear D. The germline V gene has CDR1 ENHRY and CDR2 SYGVKD. The CDR3 has 12 amino acids. V was shortened by 5 bases and J by 5 bases, with 4 bases between the two germline ends. Here the CDR3 DNA reads TGTGCCATCAGTACTGATAATTCACCCCTCCACTTT. It yields the protein CAISTDNSPLHF.

There are a few counts of this clonotype. The gene calls are TRBV6-5 and TRBJ1-2, with 9 nucleotides matching TRBD1. CDR1 is MNHEY and CDR2 is SVGAGI in the germline V gene. The CDR3 contains 15 residues. J was trimmed by 4 bases and V by 2 bases; bases with no gene match: 5. The CDR3 sequence is CASSYKGQGVYGYTF. The CDR3, as DNA: TGTGCCAGCAGTTACAAGGGACAGGGAGTCTATGGCTACACCTTC.

This clonotype came up a few times. J is TRBJ2-1 and V is TRBV11-3, with a weak D call TRBD1 (7 bases). The CDR3 length is 16 residues. Germline V gene data show CDR1 as SGHNT and CDR2 as YENEEA. Between the trimmed V and J ends, which lost 5 bases and 0 bases, there was a span of 14 bases. CDR3 region: CASSLAGQLSYNEQFF. CDR3 coding DNA: TGTGCCAGCAGCCTCGCGGGACAGCTCTCCTACAATGAGCAGTTCTTC.

This clonotype has just a few counts. The J gene is TRBJ2-5, the V gene TRBV4-3, with D hard to call. Trimming left V 2 bases short and J 1 base short, with 8 bases between. Germline CDR1 and CDR2: LGHNA and YSLEER. The CDR3 length is 14 residues. The CDR3 spells CASSQLQSQETQYF. CDR3 nucleotides: TGCGCCAGCAGCCAACTACAGAGCCAAGAGACCCAGTACTTC.